Below, 18 T cell receptor beta chains from the same sample are listed, as sequenced in a study of blood T cell repertoires in COVID-19. Libraries were prepared by immunoSEQ multiplex PCR; TCRdb keeps only in-frame clonotypes and omits some of them. In the table there are about 160,000 clones, about 90% of which are singletons. Sequencing was performed on PBMCs or T cells enriched from blood (not recorded which). Receptor source: a woman aged 45-60 years who had recovered from COVID-19.

This CDR3 is CASSQGLENTEAFF. DNA of the CDR3: TGCGCCAGCAGCCAAGGGCTCGAGAACACTGAAGCTTTCTTT. This chain joins TRBV4-1 and TRBJ1-1; D is unclear. This CDR3 has 14 residues. Trimming took 1 base from V and 1 from J, leaving 7 bases between them. Germline CDR1 reads MGHRA; CDR2 reads YSYEKL.

This chain connects TRBV10-3 to TRBJ1-4; TRBD1 aligns across 7 bases. The germline V gene encodes CDR1 ENHRY and CDR2 SYGVKD. This CDR3 is built from 15 residues. After removal of 0 bases from V and 5 bases from J, the junction contained 3 bases not matched to a gene. The DNA for the CDR3 is TGTGCCATCAGTGAGTCAGCAGGGGGGAATGAAAAACTGTTTTTT. The encoded protein is CAISESAGGNEKLFF.

This clone was seen a few times. This rearrangement joins TRBV2 to TRBJ1-2; no definite D call. Germline V gene lookup returns CDR1 SNHLY and CDR2 FYNNEI. V lost 8 bases, J lost 1 base, and 23 bases lay in between. The CDR3 is made up of 17 amino acids. The CDR3 loop is CASVRAGLAQNNYGYTF. The CDR3 coding sequence is TGTGCCAGCGTCCGCGCCGGACTCGCTCAAAATAACTATGGCTACACCTTC.

The CDR3 bases are TGTGCCAGTAGCAAACTAGGGAGTCGGGATACGCAGTATTTT. This translates into CASSKLGSRDTQYF. The chain uses TRBV19 and TRBJ2-3, with D possibly TRBD2 on 5 matching bases. The CDR3 has 14 amino acids. V gave up 6 bases and J gave up 6 bases, with 16 bases separating them. In germline, CDR1 is LNHDA, CDR2 SQIVND (reference sequence). The variable domain in full, completed from reference TRBV19 and TRBJ2-3, reads DGGITQSPKYLFRKEGQNVTLSCEQNLNHDAMYWYRQDPGQGLRLIYYSQIVNDFQKGDIAEGYSVSREKKESFPLTVTSAQKNPTAFYLCASSKLGSRDTQYFGPGTRLTVL.

In this sample, this clone turned up once. The chain is built from TRBV5-1 and TRBJ2-3; 9 nucleotides line up with TRBD2. V trimming: 0 bases; J trimming: 6 bases; junction bases outside the gene matches: 5. Looked up from germline, CDR1 is SGHRS and CDR2 is YFSETQ. The CDR3 totals 15 residues. The CDR3 region is CASSLVSGRADTQYF. The CDR3 nucleotides are TGCGCCAGCAGCTTGGTTAGCGGGAGAGCGGATACGCAGTATTTT.

V is TRBV5-1 and J is TRBJ1-1, with 9 bases matching TRBD1. The CDR3 is 15 amino acids. V was clipped by 3 bases and J by 2 bases; unmatched bases: 5. In germline, CDR1 is SGHRS, CDR2 YFSETQ. CDR3 in amino acids: CASSSRTGANTEAFF. The DNA for the CDR3 is TGCGCCAGCAGCTCAAGGACAGGGGCAAACACTGAAGCTTTCTTT.

This chain links TRBV6-2 or TRBV6-3 with TRBJ2-4, with D unclear. Trimming removed 5 bases from V and 0 bases from J, with 23 bases in between. CDR1 and CDR2 (germline): MNHEY, SVGEGT. The CDR3 runs to 19 residues. In DNA form, the CDR3 reads TGTGCCAGCAGTCTGTTACAGCCTGGTACGATCCTAGCCAAAAACATTCAGTACTTC. This sequence encodes CASSLLQPGTILAKNIQYF.

In its sample, this clone was seen a few times. The chain combines TRBV11-3 with TRBJ2-1; D unresolved. Trimming left V 2 bases short and J 4 bases short, with 15 bases between. The CDR3 has 16 residues. From germline, CDR1 is SGHNT and CDR2 YENEEA. The CDR3 coding sequence is TGTGCCAGCAGCTTATGGTCGAGTAAGTTTTACAATGAGCAGTTCTTC. As protein: CASSLWSSKFYNEQFF.

V usage is TRBV15 and J usage is TRBJ2-1, with TRBD1 identical over 7 bases. Germline V gives CDR1 LNHNV, CDR2 YYDKDF (reference sequence). The CDR3 covers 15 residues. J lost 3 bases, V lost 1 base, and 3 bases had no gene match. CDR3 sequence reads: CATSRGDSYYNEQFF. The CDR3 DNA reads as TGTGCCACCAGCAGAGGGGACAGCTACTACAATGAGCAGTTCTTC.

This chain uses TRBV7-9 with TRBJ2-5, with TRBD2 matching over 7 bases. Germline CDR1 is SEHNR and CDR2 is FQNEAQ (reference sequence). V was pared by 4 bases and J by 5 bases, with 7 bases of the junction left unmatched. The CDR3 runs to 14 residues. CDR3 sequence: CASSSAGVGETQYF. The DNA for the CDR3 is TGTGCCAGCAGCTCCGCGGGGGTCGGGGAGACCCAGTACTTC. Combining the CDR3 with reference TRBV7-9 and TRBJ2-5 gives the whole variable domain DTGVSQNPRHKITKRGQNVTFRCDPISEHNRLYWYRQTLGQGPEFLTYFQNEAQLEKSRLLSDRFSAERPKGSFSTLEIQRTEQGDSAMYLCASSSAGVGETQYFGPGTRLLVL.

This clone was counted between two and nine times. The gene calls are TRBV6-1 and TRBJ1-2, with D maybe TRBD1 (5 bases). Trimming removed 1 base at V and 4 bases at J, with 13 bases between. Germline CDR1 MNHNS, CDR2 SASEGT. The CDR3 covers 15 residues. CDR3: CASSEEVTALYGYTF. The CDR3 bases are TGTGCCAGCAGTGAAGAGGTGACAGCTCTCTATGGCTACACCTTC.

This chain links TRBV27 with TRBJ1-6; TRBD1 might be the D (6 bases). Germline V gene data show CDR1 as MNHEY and CDR2 as SMNVEV (reference sequence). With 5 bases removed from V and 0 bases from J, the gap between germline ends came to 8 bases. The length of the CDR3 is 15 residues. The CDR3 is CASSGDNSYNSPLHF. CDR3 coding DNA: TGTGCCAGCAGTGGGGACAACTCCTATAATTCACCCCTCCACTTT.

The genes are TRBV28 and TRBJ1-5; possible D gene TRBD1, 5 bases. Germline V CDR1 and CDR2: MDHEN, SYDVKM. This CDR3 has 18 residues. Trimming stripped 6 bases from V and 0 bases from J, with 21 bases between. CDR3 DNA sequence: TGTGCCAGCAGCTGGGGGGAAGAGGGAGGGCTTAGCAATCAGCCCCAGCATTTT. This translates into CASSWGEEGGLSNQPQHF.

The V call is TRBV4-3, the J call TRBJ2-1; possible D gene TRBD2, 6 bases. V was pared by 4 bases and J by 4 bases, with 11 bases between. Germline-derived CDR1 and CDR2 are LGHNA and YSLEER. The CDR3 runs 14 residues. The CDR3 region is CASSPAGGYNEQFF. CDR3 sequence (DNA): TGCGCCAGCAGCCCAGCCGGAGGGTACAATGAGCAGTTCTTC.

The chain has TRBV2 and TRBJ1-1, with 7 bases that match TRBD1. With 7 bases clipped from V and 3 bases from J, the junction kept 5 bases outside the gene matches. Germline CDR1 reads SNHLY; CDR2 reads FYNNEI. This CDR3 contains 13 residues. CDR3 sequence (DNA): TGTGCCAGCAACCAGGGGGAGGACACTGAAGCTTTCTTT. Translation gives CASNQGEDTEAFF.

The rearrangement uses TRBV19 and TRBJ1-2; D is perhaps TRBD1 (5 bases). The germline V gene encodes CDR1 LNHDA and CDR2 SQIVND (reference sequence). This CDR3 is built from 12 residues. V lost 6 bases and J 4 bases, leaving 9 bases between the germline ends. The CDR3 protein is CASRAGLYGYTF. CDR3 DNA sequence: TGTGCCAGTAGAGCGGGACTCTATGGCTACACCTTC.

This sequence joins TRBV7-9 and TRBJ2-2, with 9 bases that match TRBD1. The CDR3 spans 15 residues. The germline V gene encodes CDR1 SEHNR and CDR2 FQNEAQ (reference sequence). Germline trimming cut 3 bases from V and 2 bases from J; bases unmatched to any gene: 1. The CDR3 region has the DNA TGTGCCAGCAGCTTGGACAGGGGCAACACCGGGGAGCTGTTTTTT. This gives the protein CASSLDRGNTGELFF.

J is TRBJ2-5 and V is TRBV7-9, with 8 bases lining up with TRBD1. CDR1 and CDR2 from the germline V gene are SEHNR and FQNEAQ (reference sequence). CDR3 size: 15 residues. V shed 2 bases and J 0 bases; nucleotides not matched to a gene: 2. The CDR3: CASSLWTGNQETQYF. The CDR3, as DNA: TGTGCCAGCAGCTTATGGACAGGGAACCAAGAGACCCAGTACTTC.